Following are 29 T cell receptor beta chains from one sample sequenced in a study of cytomegalovirus exposure and HLA in healthy donors. This PCR relied on a set of 60 Vbeta primers and 13 Jbeta primers. Using immunoSEQ multiplex PCR, the repertoire was profiled, and TCRdb retains in-frame clones only, with some absent. The sample includes approximately 170,000 clones, 65% to 85% seen only once; the top ten take around 4.1%. Sequencing was performed on PBMCs. These receptors came from a woman in her forties or fifties in good health and CMV-seropositive.

J is TRBJ2-2 and V is TRBV7-2; D might be TRBD2 (7 bases). CDR3 length: 15 amino acids. In germline, CDR1 is SGHTA, CDR2 FQGNSA. The V end lost 8 bases, the J end lost 3 bases, and 16 bases lay between the germline ends. The CDR3 DNA follows: TGTGCCAGCGCCGAGGGGGGGGAGGACACCGGGGAGCTGTTTTTT. It specifies CASAEGGEDTGELFF.

The chain recombines TRBV4-2 with TRBJ2-2; 8 bases agree with TRBD2. V lost 4 bases to trimming and J lost 6 bases; unmatched junction nucleotides: 10. Germline values: CDR1 LGHNA, CDR2 YNFKEQ. The CDR3 runs to 16 residues. The CDR3 sequence: CASSPTSGRTPGELFF. The CDR3 DNA is TGTGCCAGCAGCCCTACTAGCGGTAGAACACCCGGGGAGCTGTTTTTT.

Concerning this clone: The sample has other DNA sequences that encode this CDR3 too. V gene TRBV9 combines with J gene TRBJ1-1; TRBD1 matches 7 bases. The V segment lost 0 bases and the J segment 4 bases; nucleotides outside the gene matches: 3. The germline CDR1 and CDR2 sequences are SGDLS and YYNGEE. The CDR3 runs to 14 residues. DNA for the CDR3: TGTGCCAGCAGCGTAGAACAGGGGAGCACTGAAGCTTTCTTT. Protein sequence: CASSVEQGSTEAFF.

This clone has only one observation. V gene TRBV18 combines with J gene TRBJ1-1; TRBD1 matches 8 bases. CDR1 is KGHSH, CDR2 LQKENI, per germline. CDR3 size: 15 residues. V dropped 2 bases and J dropped 4; count of bases not matched to a gene: 6. CDR3 loop: CASSPVQGGITEAFF. Written as DNA, the CDR3 is TGTGCCAGCTCACCAGTACAGGGGGGGATCACTGAAGCTTTCTTT.

This clone was seen more than once but under ten times. The chain has TRBV4-3 and TRBJ2-5; the match to TRBD2 covers 14 bases. V trimming: 0 bases; J trimming: 8 bases; junction bases outside the gene matches: 2. In germline, CDR1 is LGHNA, CDR2 YSLEER. CDR3 length: 15 residues. Written as DNA, the CDR3 is TGCGCCAGCAGCCAAGAAGGGACTAGCGGGAGAACCCAGTACTTC. It translates to CASSQEGTSGRTQYF.

The CDR3 spells CAIGGGIPTVDEQFF. CDR3 DNA sequence: TGTGCCATCGGCGGAGGGATCCCGACTGTCGATGAGCAGTTCTTC. This chain uses TRBV10-3 with TRBJ2-1; D is possibly TRBD2 (6 bases). In germline, CDR1 is ENHRY, CDR2 SYGVKD. Deletions cut 8 bases from V and 8 bases from J, with 22 bases between. This CDR3 spans 15 amino acids.

The CDR3 sequence: CASSEGRGNEKLFF. Here the CDR3 DNA reads TGTGCCAGCAGTGAAGGCAGGGGGAACGAAAAACTGTTTTTT. The chain is built from TRBV2 and TRBJ1-4; TRBD1 agrees at 7 bases. J lost 8 bases, V lost 1 base, and 4 bases had no gene match. CDR1 SNHLY and CDR2 FYNNEI come from the germline V gene. The CDR3 totals 14 residues.

V and J are TRBV14 and TRBJ2-7; 8 nucleotides agree with TRBD2. V lost 0 bases to trimming and J lost 4 bases; unmatched junction nucleotides: 17. The CDR3 consists of 19 residues. Germline V gives CDR1 SGHDN, CDR2 FVKESK. CDR3 DNA sequence: TGTGCCAGCAGCCAAGAAAGGCGATTGAGCGGGAGCGGAGGTTACGAGCAGTACTTC. This codes for CASSQERRLSGSGGYEQYF.

This chain uses TRBV21-1 with TRBJ2-3; whether TRBD1, the table's D call, matches the DNA was not checked. TRBV21-1 is labeled a pseudogene. The CDR3 contains 12 residues. The CDR3 coding sequence is TGTGCCAGCAGCCCATTGGGAAGGGGTACATATTTT. Its translation: CASSPLGRGTYF.

With respect to this clone: This likely reflects a read error, since a far larger clone is one base away. Distinct nucleotide sequences in the sample also encode this CDR3. The chain carries TRBV2 and TRBJ2-7; 9 nucleotides agree with TRBD2. Looked up from germline, CDR1 is SNHLY and CDR2 is FYNNEI. CDR3 length: 15 residues. The CDR3 reads CASRGGGAHFYEQYF. As DNA, the CDR3 is TGTGCCAGCAGAGGCGGGGGGGCCCATTTCTACGAGCAATACTTC.

This clone appeared a few times. In DNA form, the CDR3 reads TGTGCCTTACAGGGGACTGTGAACACTGAAGCTTTCTTT. Its protein is CALQGTVNTEAFF. The chain uses TRBV30 and TRBJ1-1, with 7 bases identical to TRBD1. Germline V lookup: CDR1 GTSNPN, CDR2 SVGIG (reference sequence). This CDR3 contains 13 residues. V dropped 7 bases and J dropped 0; count of bases not matched to a gene: 5.

The chain couples TRBV7-2 to TRBJ2-1; 8 bases map to TRBD1. Germline lookup yields CDR1 SGHTA and CDR2 FQGNSA. The CDR3 is made up of 14 amino acids. The V and J ends lost 2 bases and 6 bases, in that order; junction bases with no gene match: 3. Written as DNA, the CDR3 is TGTGCCAGCAGCTTACTGACAGGGGCCAATGAGCAGTTCTTC. This gives the protein CASSLLTGANEQFF.

J is TRBJ2-5 and V is TRBV5-4; 7 bases fit TRBD1. V lost 2 bases and J lost 5; bases outside the gene matches: 6. CDR3 length equals 14 residues. CDR1 and CDR2 from the germline V gene are SGHNT and YYREEE (reference sequence). The CDR3: CASSLQGMGETQYF. The CDR3 region has the DNA TGTGCCAGCAGCTTACAGGGGATGGGGGAGACCCAGTACTTC.

This clone was detected a few times. The chain recombines TRBV6-6 with TRBJ2-3; TRBD2 matches 11 bases. Germline V gene sequence: CDR1 MNHNY, CDR2 SVGAGI (reference sequence). The CDR3 is made up of 16 amino acids. The V gene end was trimmed by 4 bases and the J gene end by 3 bases; junction bases not matched to a gene: 6. This CDR3 reads CASSFQGTSGTDTQYF. The CDR3 DNA sequence: TGTGCCAGCAGTTTCCAGGGGACTAGCGGTACAGATACGCAGTATTTT.

Worth noting for this clone: Sequence at one end of the junction differs from germline and may be a read error. The CDR3 DNA reads as TGTGCTAGCAGCTTAGGCGGGGCGCTCCAAGAGACCCAGTACTTC. Encoded protein: CASSLGGALQETQYF. The chain carries TRBV7-7 and TRBJ2-5; D possibly corresponds to TRBD2 (6 bases). CDR1 SSHAT and CDR2 FNYEAQ come from the germline V gene (reference sequence). The CDR3 covers 15 residues. Combining the CDR3 with reference TRBV7-7 and TRBJ2-5 gives the whole variable domain GAGVSQSPRYKVTKRGQDVTLRCDPISSHATLYWYQQALGQGPEFLTYFNYEAQPDKSGLPSDRFSAERPEGSISTLTIQRTEQRDSAMYRCASSLGGALQETQYFGPGTRLLVL.

This clone was seen a single time. The chain uses TRBV19 and TRBJ1-5; 8 bases agree with TRBD1. The trim removed 6 bases at V and 6 bases at J, leaving 4 bases unmatched. CDR1 is LNHDA, CDR2 SQIVND, per germline (reference sequence). The CDR3 runs to 13 residues. CDR3 DNA sequence: TGTGCCAGTAGACGTACAGGGGGTCAGCCCCAGCATTTT. Translated: CASRRTGGQPQHF.

This clone was picked up one time. The CDR3 DNA follows: TGTGCCAGCAGTTTACTGCCAGGGGGCATCTACGAGCAGTACTTC. Residues: CASSLLPGGIYEQYF. J is TRBJ2-7 and V is TRBV27; TRBD1 matches 8 bases. V was pared by 2 bases and J by 3 bases, with 6 bases of the junction left unmatched. The germline V gene has CDR1 MNHEY and CDR2 SMNVEV (reference sequence). This CDR3 is 15 amino acids long.

This clone has only a few counts. The chain is built from TRBV5-1 and TRBJ2-2; D might be TRBD1 (5 bases). The length of the CDR3 is 16 residues. V lost 1 base and J lost 0, with 10 bases in between. Looked up from germline, CDR1 is SGHRS and CDR2 is YFSETQ. CDR3 region: CASSLSRVTNTGELFF. In nucleotides, the CDR3 is TGCGCCAGCAGCTTGTCCAGGGTAACGAACACCGGGGAGCTGTTTTTT.

The chain couples TRBV5-1 to TRBJ2-3; no firm D call. Trimming removed 2 bases at V and 5 bases at J, with 9 bases between. There are 13 residues in the CDR3. Germline V gene lookup returns CDR1 SGHRS and CDR2 YFSETQ. CDR3 in DNA: TGCGCCAGCAGCTTATACCAGCGAGATACGCAGTATTTT. Translation gives CASSLYQRDTQYF.

About this clone itself: Within the sample, other DNA sequences also encode this same CDR3. The chain carries TRBV2 and TRBJ2-7; TRBD2 matches 9 bases. V shed 5 bases, J shed 3 bases, and the junction held 8 bases outside the gene matches. Germline values: CDR1 SNHLY, CDR2 FYNNEI. This CDR3 contains 15 residues. As DNA, the CDR3 is TGTGCCAGCAGTCCCACCGGGACTAGCATCTACGAGCAGTACTTC. This sequence encodes CASSPTGTSIYEQYF.

The table lists this clone with a count of one. A read error may account for a junction end that differs from germline. Different DNA sequences within this sample yield the same CDR3. The chain couples TRBV28 to TRBJ1-1; no definite D call. The CDR3 has 14 amino acids. Per germline, CDR1 MDHEN and CDR2 SYDVKM. The CDR3 region is CASSRPTLNTEAFF. In nucleotides, the CDR3 is TGTGCCAGCAGTCGACCGACTTTGAACACCGAAGCTTTCTTT.

The rearrangement links TRBV4-2 to TRBJ2-3; TRBD2 aligns across 12 bases. V dropped 2 bases and J dropped 1; count of bases not matched to a gene: 1. The CDR3 has 16 amino acids. Germline CDR1 and CDR2: LGHNA and YNFKEQ. The CDR3: CASSQWTSGGTDTQYF. In DNA form, the CDR3 reads TGTGCCAGCAGCCAATGGACTAGCGGGGGCACAGATACGCAGTATTTT.

The chain recombines TRBV4-2 with TRBJ2-3; 8 positions agree with TRBD2. Germline assignment: CDR1 LGHNA and CDR2 YNFKEQ. V lost 1 base and J lost 4; bases outside the gene matches: 7. The CDR3 sequence is 16 residues long. The CDR3 DNA sequence: TGTGCCAGCAGCCAAGTGGCGGGGGGCTGGGCAGATACGCAGTATTTT. Translation gives CASSQVAGGWADTQYF.

The CDR3 DNA reads TGTGCCAGCAGTGACTCGGCTTACACAGATACGCAGTATTTT. Translation gives CASSDSAYTDTQYF. V is TRBV6-4 and J is TRBJ2-3; D is unclear. V shed 0 bases and J shed 2 bases, with 6 bases lying between them. The CDR3 totals 14 residues. CDR1 and CDR2 (germline): MRHNA, SNTAGT.

The chain employs TRBV29-1 and TRBJ2-2, with D maybe TRBD2 (6 bases). The V end was cut by 4 bases, the J end by 7 bases, with 7 bases between. The CDR3 loop spans 11 amino acids. Germline loops: CDR1 SQVTM, CDR2 ANQGSEA. The CDR3 is CSVGRGGELFF. The CDR3 bases are TGCAGCGTTGGGAGGGGCGGGGAGCTGTTTTTT.

The table lists this clone with a count of one. The V gene is TRBV7-6, the J gene TRBJ2-2; 10 bases are shared with TRBD2. This CDR3 contains 15 residues. V gave up 4 bases and J gave up 8 bases; unmatched junction bases: 7. Germline V gene sequence: CDR1 SGHVS, CDR2 FNYEAQ. Here the CDR3 reads CASSSGTSAEGELFF. The CDR3 DNA reads TGTGCCAGCAGCTCCGGGACTAGCGCAGAAGGGGAGCTGTTTTTT.

The chain links TRBV5-1 to TRBJ1-1; 9 nucleotides agree with TRBD1. Germline CDR1 SGHRS, CDR2 YFSETQ. The ends lost 3 bases at V and 2 bases at J; junction bases unmatched: 2. CDR3 size: 14 residues. Written as DNA, the CDR3 is TGCGCCAGCAGCTACACAGGGGGCAACACTGAAGCTTTCTTT. Residues: CASSYTGGNTEAFF.

The J gene is TRBJ2-7, the V gene TRBV14; TRBD1 aligns across 11 bases. Germline trimming cut 5 bases from V and 4 bases from J; bases unmatched to any gene: 4. The germline CDR1 and CDR2 sequences are SGHDN and FVKESK. This CDR3 comprises 14 residues. CDR3 sequence (DNA): TGTGCCAGCAGCTACGGGACAGGGGGTTACGAGCAGTACTTC. Encoded protein: CASSYGTGGYEQYF.

CDR3 sequence: CSVDLQATGETQYF. The CDR3 nucleotides are TGCAGCGTTGACCTACAGGCGACAGGAGAGACCCAGTACTTC. The V and J genes are TRBV29-1 and TRBJ2-5, with a possible D match to TRBD1 (6 bases). Germline CDR1 and CDR2: SQVTM and ANQGSEA. CDR3 size: 14 residues. Trimming removed 3 bases from V and 4 bases from J, with 15 bases in between.